The sequence of this TCR beta chain was determined in a study of blood T cell repertoires in COVID-19. Study-wide context: Samples of COVID-19 (acute and convalescent) were obtained from the United States, Italy and Spain. The cDNA or gDNA used as material had been derived from T cells, B-cell-depleted T cells, or PBMCs.

On this clone itself: The junction differs from germline at one of its ends, possibly a read error.

Clinical histories supplied by participants themselves formed the basis of cohort assignment. Germline values: CDR1 LNHDA, CDR2 SQIVND (reference sequence). This CDR3 is 14 amino acids long. Data came from immunoSEQ multiplex PCR; TCRdb stores just in-frame clones and leaves some out. The table has some 250,000 clones, more than 75% seen once. Specimen: PBMCs or T cells enriched from blood (not recorded which). The chain couples TRBV19 to TRBJ1-1; D is unresolved. The clonotype originates from a woman between 35 and 50 years old with acute COVID-19. The CDR3 region has the DNA TGTGCCAGTAATATAGGCCCACACAACACTGAAGCTTTCTTT. Protein product: CASNIGPHNTEAFF.